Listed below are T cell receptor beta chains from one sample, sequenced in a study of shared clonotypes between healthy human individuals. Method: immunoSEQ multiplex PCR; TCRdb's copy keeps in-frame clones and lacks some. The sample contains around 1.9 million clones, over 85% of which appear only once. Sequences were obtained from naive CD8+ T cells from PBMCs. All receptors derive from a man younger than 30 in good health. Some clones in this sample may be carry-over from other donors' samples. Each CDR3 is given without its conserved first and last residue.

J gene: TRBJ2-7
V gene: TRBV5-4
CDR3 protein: ASSFGGGNEQY

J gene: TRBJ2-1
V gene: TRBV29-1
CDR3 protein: SVEDRRSGRGNEQF

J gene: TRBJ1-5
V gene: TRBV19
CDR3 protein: ASSTYLNQPQH

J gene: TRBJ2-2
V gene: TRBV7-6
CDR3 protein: ASSLAISRRGTGELF

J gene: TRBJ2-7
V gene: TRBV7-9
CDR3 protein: ASSLAGSSEQY

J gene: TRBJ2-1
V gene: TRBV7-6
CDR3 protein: ASSFGLAGGNEQF

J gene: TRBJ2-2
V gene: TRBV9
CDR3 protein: ASSPWPTGELF

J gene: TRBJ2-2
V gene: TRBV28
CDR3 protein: ASSFRQGSTGELF

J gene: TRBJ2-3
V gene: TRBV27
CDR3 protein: ATGGGPDTQY

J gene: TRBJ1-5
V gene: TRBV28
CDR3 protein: ASSLVADSNQPQH

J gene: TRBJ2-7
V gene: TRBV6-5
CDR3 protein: ASSLGQGNYEQY

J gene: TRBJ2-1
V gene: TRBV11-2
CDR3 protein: ASSFAGTSLF

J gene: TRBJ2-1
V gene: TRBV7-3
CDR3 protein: ASSEWGTLSYNEQF

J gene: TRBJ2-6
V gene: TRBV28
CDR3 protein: ASSFLSGANVLT

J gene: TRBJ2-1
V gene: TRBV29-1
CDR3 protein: SVAGLAGVNEQF

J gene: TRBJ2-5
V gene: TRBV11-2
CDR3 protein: ASRGVGTGETQY